The 27 T cell receptor beta chains in this list originate from one sample, sequenced in a study of regulatory T cells in long-lasting Graves disease. As for time point: newly diagnosed GD, antithyroid drugs for less than 3 months. Following extraction of RNA from PBMCs, that RNA was used to make the TCR library. Construction of TCR beta libraries relied on iRepertoire HTBI primers and on Arm-PCR targeting CDR3 regions. From the multiplex PCR reads, TCRdb called clonotypes with MiXCR, one entry per CDR3 protein. Found here are roughly 380,000 distinct CDR3 sequences, 15% of them singletons; the top ten hold around a fifth. Here the sequenced sample was peripheral blood mononuclear cells (PBMCs), taken at new diagnosis, from a patient treated with antithyroid drugs. The receptors shown here come from a female donor with Graves disease.

The rearrangement links TRBV20-1 to TRBJ1-5, with no clear D. The CDR3 totals 14 residues. Germline CDR1 is DFQATT and CDR2 is SNEGSKA (reference sequence). The ends were cut back, 3 bases at V and 3 bases at J, with 12 bases in the middle. The CDR3 nucleotides are TGCAGTGCTAGCCCCGTCCAGCCCAATCAGCCCCAGCATTTT. Encoded protein: CSASPVQPNQPQHF.

Concerning this clonotype: This sequence may be a read error, since a much larger clone differs from it by one base. The chain uses TRBV5-1 and TRBJ1-6; no clear D gene. Germline V gene sequence: CDR1 SGHRS, CDR2 YFSETQ. The CDR3 loop spans 17 amino acids. DNA of the CDR3: TGCGCCAGCAGTAACATCCCGTCGGGGAGTTATATTTCACCCCTCCACTTT. As protein: CASSNIPSGSYISPLHF.

This clonotype came up many times. The chain uses TRBV28 and TRBJ2-3; 7 bases are shared with TRBD2. The germline V gene encodes CDR1 MDHEN and CDR2 SYDVKM. V lost 4 bases to trimming and J lost 6 bases; unmatched junction nucleotides: 10. The CDR3 spans 15 residues. In nucleotides, the CDR3 is TGTGCCAGCAGTTCCCCCGGCGGGAGAGGGGATACGCAGTATTTT. Protein: CASSSPGGRGDTQYF.

The rearrangement joins TRBV11-1 to TRBJ2-1; 10 nucleotides line up with TRBD2. Germline V gene data show CDR1 as SGHAT and CDR2 as FQDESV (reference sequence). This CDR3 has 15 amino acids. With V trimmed by 8 bases and J by 8 bases, 12 bases remained unmatched. This CDR3 is CASGRISGRSDEQFF. CDR3 coding DNA: TGTGCCAGCGGAAGGATTAGCGGGAGGTCCGATGAGCAGTTCTTC. Variable domain in full (rest from reference TRBV11-1 and TRBJ2-1): EAEVAQSPRYKITEKSQAVAFWCDPISGHATLYWYRQILGQGPELLVQFQDESVVDDSQLPKDRFSAERLKGVDSTLKIQPAELGDSAMYLCASGRISGRSDEQFFGPGTRLTVL.

V gene TRBV11-1 combines with J gene TRBJ2-3; TRBD2 matches at 9 bases. The CDR3 consists of 18 residues. Trimming cost V 6 bases and J 5 bases; bases outside gene matches: 18. Germline V gene data show CDR1 as SGHAT and CDR2 as FQDESV (reference sequence). This chain's CDR3 is CASSYSASGDDSVDTQYF. CDR3 nucleotides: TGTGCCAGCAGTTACTCGGCTAGCGGGGACGATAGTGTAGATACGCAGTATTTT.

This clonotype was seen repeatedly, ten times or more. This CDR3 is CASDSGTGRGEKLFF. CDR3 DNA: TGTGCCAGCGACTCCGGGACAGGTCGAGGGGAAAAACTGTTTTTT. The chain links TRBV7-8 to TRBJ1-4; 8 nucleotides match TRBD1. J gave up 8 bases and V 8 bases, and 13 bases lay outside the gene matches. Germline loops: CDR1 SGHVS, CDR2 FQNEAQ. The CDR3 loop spans 15 amino acids.

In its sample, this clonotype was seen many times. The rearrangement joins TRBV13 to TRBJ1-1; D not certain. CDR1 is PRHDT and CDR2 is FYEKMQ in the germline V gene (reference sequence). The CDR3 runs to 14 residues. The ends were cut back, 5 bases at V and 5 bases at J, with 15 bases in the middle. The DNA of the CDR3 is TGTGCCAGCAGCACTGCGGGAAGTGGGACTGAAGCTTTCTTT. It yields the protein CASSTAGSGTEAFF.

The CDR3, as DNA: TGCAGTGCTAAGTGGGAGACAGCAGATACGCAGTATTTT. It specifies CSAKWETADTQYF. The genes are TRBV20-1 and TRBJ2-3; tentatively, D is TRBD1 or TRBD2 (5 bases each). This CDR3 is 13 amino acids long. Trimming took off 4 bases at V and 4 bases at J, with 12 bases between the two ends. Looked up from germline, CDR1 is DFQATT and CDR2 is SNEGSKA (reference sequence).

This clonotype showed up many times. The chain couples TRBV7-2 to TRBJ2-7, with TRBD2 matching 7 bases. This CDR3 has 16 amino acids. Losses at the gene ends were 2 bases for V and 5 bases for J; bases not matched to a gene: 12. Germline-derived CDR1 and CDR2 are SGHTA and FQGNSA. DNA of the CDR3: TGTGCCAGCAGCTTATTGGGAGCGGGAAACGTCAACGAGCAGTACTTC. Amino acids: CASSLLGAGNVNEQYF.

This clonotype occurred many times. The chain carries TRBV12-5 and TRBJ2-3; 8 bases map to TRBD2. With V trimmed by 0 bases and J by 2 bases, 4 bases remained unmatched. Germline V gives CDR1 LGHNT, CDR2 FRNRAP. This CDR3 is 16 amino acids long. The CDR3 loop reads CASGLVLAGNTDTQYF. CDR3 DNA: TGTGCTAGTGGTTTGGTATTAGCGGGGAACACAGATACGCAGTATTTT.

This rearrangement joins TRBV7-2 to TRBJ2-3; TRBD2 might be the D (5 bases). Trimming stripped 2 bases from V and 1 base from J, with 10 bases between. The CDR3 is 15 amino acids. Per the germline V gene, CDR1 is SGHTA and CDR2 is FQGNSA. The CDR3 is CASSLTGSRTDTQYF. For the CDR3, the DNA is TGTGCCAGCAGCTTAACGGGGAGCCGCACAGATACGCAGTATTTT.

This clonotype has ten or more counts. The chain couples TRBV28 to TRBJ2-1; TRBD2 aligns across 10 bases. V dropped 7 bases and J dropped 9; count of bases not matched to a gene: 15. CDR3 length: 16 residues. CDR1 is MDHEN and CDR2 is SYDVKM in the germline V gene. This CDR3 is CASNPPRSSGSTEQFF. In nucleotides, the CDR3 is TGTGCCAGCAACCCCCCGAGGTCTAGCGGGAGCACTGAGCAGTTCTTC.

This clonotype was seen at least ten times. This rearrangement joins TRBV6-1 to TRBJ2-6; D is ambiguous. Germline CDR1 MNHNS, CDR2 SASEGT. CDR3 length equals 15 residues. V shed 1 base and J shed 0 bases, with 4 bases lying between them. The CDR3 DNA sequence: TGTGCCAGCAGTGAAGGATTCTCTGGGGCCAACGTCCTGACTTTC. This codes for CASSEGFSGANVLTF.

This clonotype was detected many times. The chain combines TRBV9 with TRBJ1-6; D not resolved. Germline CDR1 SGDLS, CDR2 YYNGEE. CDR3 length: 13 amino acids. V lost 0 bases, J lost 10 bases, and 8 bases lay in between. In DNA, the CDR3 is TGTGCCAGCAGCGTAGGAGTGGGGTCACCCCTCCACTTT. Protein: CASSVGVGSPLHF.

This clonotype occurred many times. The gene calls are TRBV6-5 and TRBJ2-6, with D unclear. V lost 0 bases to trimming and J lost 0 bases, with 15 bases between them. This CDR3 region has 19 residues. CDR1 MNHEY and CDR2 SVGAGI come from the germline V gene. The CDR3 protein is CASSYSSAGVSSGANVLTF. CDR3 in DNA: TGTGCCAGCAGTTACTCGAGTGCTGGAGTGAGCTCTGGGGCCAACGTCCTGACTTTC.

This clonotype was detected a few times. The chain links TRBV7-2 to TRBJ2-4, with a weak D call TRBD1 (6 bases). Germline assignment: CDR1 SGHTA and CDR2 FQGNSA. The CDR3 is 17 residues long. V shed 3 bases and J shed 6 bases, with 21 bases lying between them. The CDR3 nucleotides read TGTGCCAGCAGCTTGGGACCTGTAAAAGGGGGAGTAAACATTCAGTACTTC. Its translation: CASSLGPVKGGVNIQYF.

This clonotype was detected ten times or more. The chain has TRBV20-1 and TRBJ2-6; perhaps TRBD2 as D (5 bases). The germline V gene has CDR1 DFQATT and CDR2 SNEGSKA (reference sequence). V was trimmed by 5 bases and J by 0 bases, leaving 11 bases between them. This CDR3 has 15 residues. For the CDR3, the DNA is TGCAGTGCTCAATCCGGGGACTCTGGGGCCAACGTCCTGACTTTC. It is translated as CSAQSGDSGANVLTF.

This clonotype was observed at least ten times. The chain combines TRBV2 with TRBJ1-1; perhaps TRBD1 as D (5 bases). From germline, CDR1 is SNHLY and CDR2 FYNNEI. The CDR3 totals 16 residues. Trimming shortened V by 4 bases and J by 0 bases, and 15 bases separated the two germline ends. CDR3 DNA sequence: TGTGCCAGCAGTGGGGGGGAAGCCTACATGAACACTGAAGCTTTCTTT. Protein sequence: CASSGGEAYMNTEAFF.

The chain combines TRBV7-9 with TRBJ2-2; 8 bases agree with TRBD2. The CDR3 is made up of 16 amino acids. After removal of 2 bases from V and 5 bases from J, the junction contained 7 bases not matched to a gene. Germline CDR1 and CDR2: SEHNR and FQNEAQ (reference sequence). The CDR3 DNA reads TGTGCCAGCAGCTTAACGGGAGGGGAGAAAACCGGGGAGCTGTTTTTT. Its translation: CASSLTGGEKTGELFF.

Points on this clonotype: This likely came from a read error, as a far larger clone is one base away. The gene calls are TRBV6-5 and TRBJ1-1; D gene uncertain. Germline V lookup: CDR1 MNHEY, CDR2 SVGAGI. The CDR3 length is 16 residues. CDR3 sequence: CASSYVEVGLNTAAFF. CDR3 nucleotides: TGTGCCAGCAGTTACGTCGAGGTCGGCTTGAACACTGCAGCTTTCTTT.

In DNA, the CDR3 is TGTGCCAGCAGCTTAGGGGCAGGATGGGGGGATACGCAGTATTTT. It is translated as CASSLGAGWGDTQYF. V and J are TRBV7-2 and TRBJ2-3; D tentatively fits TRBD1 or TRBD2 (5 bases each). V shed 1 base and J shed 6 bases, with 14 bases lying between them. The CDR3 is made up of 15 amino acids. Germline assignment: CDR1 SGHTA and CDR2 FQGNSA.

This clonotype was detected many times. The chain employs TRBV5-1 and TRBJ1-1; D unresolved. Deletions cut 5 bases from V and 4 bases from J, with 9 bases between. Germline values: CDR1 SGHRS, CDR2 YFSETQ. The CDR3 sequence is 12 residues long. CDR3 sequence (DNA): TGCGCCAGCAGTGAGGGTAGCACTGAAGCTTTCTTT. It is translated as CASSEGSTEAFF. The complete variable domain, with remaining parts taken from reference TRBV5-1 and TRBJ1-1, reads KAGVTQTPRYLIKTRGQQVTLSCSPISGHRSVSWYQQTPGQGLQFLFEYFSETQRNKGNFPGRFSGRQFSNSRSEMNVSTLELGDSALYLCASSEGSTEAFFGQGTRLTVV.

There are many counts of this clonotype. The V and J genes are TRBV2 and TRBJ1-5; 9 bases match TRBD1. After removal of 8 bases from V and 0 bases from J, the junction contained 5 bases not matched to a gene. Germline CDR1 and CDR2: SNHLY and FYNNEI. There are 15 residues in the CDR3. The CDR3 DNA follows: TGTGCCAGCGGCGGACAGGGGACTAGCAATCAGCCCCAGCATTTT. The encoded protein is CASGGQGTSNQPQHF.

This clonotype was recorded at least ten times. This rearrangement joins TRBV19 to TRBJ2-7, with TRBD1 matching over 8 bases. CDR1 LNHDA and CDR2 SQIVND come from the germline V gene (reference sequence). J was trimmed by 3 bases and V by 4 bases; bases with no gene match: 11. This CDR3 comprises 16 residues. Here the CDR3 DNA reads TGTGCCAGTAGTAGAACAGGACAGGGAGCGGGCTACGAGCAGTACTTC. It is translated as CASSRTGQGAGYEQYF.

This rearrangement joins TRBV7-3 to TRBJ2-1; TRBD2 matches 9 bases. Losses at the gene ends were 5 bases for V and 7 bases for J; bases not matched to a gene: 9. The CDR3 contains 15 residues. The germline V gene encodes CDR1 SGHTA and CDR2 FQGTGA. In DNA, the CDR3 is TGTGCCAGCAGCCCCGTCGGCGGGAGGGAAAATGAGCAGTTCTTC. Amino acids: CASSPVGGRENEQFF.

CDR3 sequence reads: CASSEDRDLGGYTF. The CDR3 DNA reads as TGTGCCAGCAGTGAAGACAGGGACCTCGGGGGCTACACCTTC. The chain uses TRBV6-1 and TRBJ1-2; maybe TRBD1 (6 bases). CDR3 length equals 14 residues. The germline gives CDR1 MNHNS, CDR2 SASEGT. V was trimmed by 1 base and J by 8 bases, leaving 14 bases between them.

This clonotype was counted ten times or more. The rearrangement links TRBV2 to TRBJ2-3, with 9 positions matching TRBD2. V trimming: 6 bases; J trimming: 1 base; junction bases outside the gene matches: 11. The CDR3 is made up of 17 amino acids. Germline CDR1 reads SNHLY; CDR2 reads FYNNEI. The CDR3 region is CASRPAGGPLGTDTQYF. The CDR3 bases are TGTGCCAGCAGGCCAGCGGGGGGCCCGTTGGGCACAGATACGCAGTATTTT. Based on the CDR3 plus reference TRBV2 and TRBJ2-3, the full variable domain is EPEVTQTPSHQVTQMGQEVILRCVPISNHLYFYWYRQILGQKVEFLVSFYNNEISEKSEIFDDQFSVERPDGSNFTLKIRSTKLEDSAMYFCASRPAGGPLGTDTQYFGPGTRLTVL.